These T cell receptor beta chains were read from a single sample in a study of blood T cell repertoires in COVID-19. Repertoires were generated with immunoSEQ multiplex PCR, while TCRdb's copy carries only in-frame clones and drops some. The table lists around 110,000 clones, 85% of them singletons. The sequenced material came from peripheral blood. All receptors come from a man aged 40-50 years with acute or convalescent COVID-19. Each CDR3 is given with its conserved first and last residue. A D gene is named only where the DNA matches it firmly. Clone size is not always given. Where it is, it says once, few, many or a class for expanded clones.

J,size,D,V,DNA,CDR3
TRBJ2-7,.,.,TRBV29-1,TGCAGCGTTGGGATACTTCGGACAAGAGACTACGAGCAGTACTTC,CSVGILRTRDYEQYF
TRBJ2-3,.,.,TRBV4-3,TGCGCCAGCAGCCAGAGAGGGGGTTCTAGCACAGATACGCAGTATTTT,CASSQRGGSSTDTQYF
TRBJ2-2,.,TRBD1,TRBV5-1,TGCGCCAGCAGCTTGTTACAGGGGGCATCCGGGGAGCTGTTTTTT,CASSLLQGASGELFF
TRBJ1-1,.,TRBD1,TRBV11-1,TGTGCCAGCGGGGGTCCAGGGGGCACAAACACTGAAGCTTTCTTT,CASGGPGGTNTEAFF
TRBJ2-1,.,.,TRBV12-1,TGTGCCAGCAGCTTGAACGGGGGGAACGGCAATGAGCAGTTCTTC,CASSLNGGNGNEQFF
TRBJ1-5,.,.,TRBV5-8,TGTGCCAGCAGCTTGCCCTGGTCAGGGAATCAGCCCCAGCATTTT,CASSLPWSGNQPQHF
TRBJ2-3,.,TRBD1,TRBV6-5,TGTGCCAGCAGTACTACAGGGGGCAATACGCAGTATTTT,CASSTTGGNTQYF
TRBJ2-7,.,.,TRBV15,TGTGCCACCAGCAGGACAACAGGGTCGATATACGAGCAGTACTTC,CATSRTTGSIYEQYF
TRBJ2-2,.,TRBD1,TRBV12-3/TRBV12-4,TGTGCCGCCCAGGGGGTGGTCGGGGAGCTGTTTTTT,CAAQGVVGELFF
TRBJ1-5,.,TRBD1,TRBV19,TGTGCCAGTAGTATCGGGACAGGGGGACAGCCCCAGCATTTT,CASSIGTGGQPQHF
TRBJ2-6,once,TRBD1,TRBV19,TGTGCCAGTAGACCAGGGGGCGCTGGGGCCAACGTCCTGACTTTC,CASRPGGAGANVLTF
TRBJ2-2,.,.,TRBV6-5,TGTGCCAGCAGTTATCGGCTAGTGAACACCGGGGAGCTGTTTTTT,CASSYRLVNTGELFF
TRBJ2-3,.,TRBD2,TRBV6-1,TGTGCCAGCAGTGTCCTAGCGGGGGGTTTCACAGATACGCAGTATTTT,CASSVLAGGFTDTQYF
TRBJ2-3,.,TRBD1,TRBV7-9,TGTGCCAGCAGCCCACCCGCCACAGGGGGCGCGGATACGCAGTATTTT,CASSPPATGGADTQYF
TRBJ1-2,.,TRBD1,TRBV16,TGTGCCAGCAGCCAACGGGACAGGGGCAACTATGGCTACACCTTC,CASSQRDRGNYGYTF
TRBJ2-7,.,.,TRBV6-5,TGTGCCAGCAGTTCAGGAGGACTGTACTACGAGCAGTACTTC,CASSSGGLYYEQYF
TRBJ1-1,.,.,TRBV6-5,TGTGCCAGCAGTCCCACGACAGGACCGAACACTGAAGCTTTCTTT,CASSPTTGPNTEAFF
TRBJ2-2,.,TRBD1,TRBV2,TGTGCCAGCAGTGACAGGGGGCATTCTACCGGGGAGCTGTTTTTT,CASSDRGHSTGELFF
TRBJ2-3,.,.,TRBV6-2/TRBV6-3,TGTGCCAGCAGTTTTGTTAAGGGCGGGGTCACAGATACGCAGTATTTT,CASSFVKGGVTDTQYF
TRBJ2-1,.,.,TRBV11-3,TGTGCCAGCAGCTTAGATCCGTACAATGAGCAGTTCTTC,CASSLDPYNEQFF
TRBJ1-5,.,.,TRBV19,TGTGCCAGTAGTATACGGGGGGCCCTTGCCAATCAGCCCCAGCATTTT,CASSIRGALANQPQHF
TRBJ2-3,.,.,TRBV6-6,TGTGCCAGCAGTTACTTCGCGGGGCCTAGCACAGATACGCAGTATTTT,CASSYFAGPSTDTQYF
TRBJ1-6,.,TRBD1,TRBV9,TGTGCCAGCAGCCAGACCCCGACAGGGGTAGTTTCACCCCTCCACTTT,CASSQTPTGVVSPLHF
TRBJ1-1,few,.,TRBV12-3/TRBV12-4,TGTGCCACCCAGACAGAACCCAACACTGAAGCTTTCTTT,CATQTEPNTEAFF
TRBJ2-7,.,TRBD2,TRBV19,TGTGCCAGTAGAGTCATAGCGGGAGCCGCCGAGCAGTACTTC,CASRVIAGAAEQYF
TRBJ1-5,.,.,TRBV4-1,TGCGCCAGCAGTCAAACGAACGGGCAGCCCCAGCATTTT,CASSQTNGQPQHF
TRBJ2-4,.,.,TRBV6-1,TGTGCCAGCAGTGAACCAGGCCTCTTAGCCAAAAACATTCAGTACTTC,CASSEPGLLAKNIQYF